This TCR beta chain was retrieved from a study of control samples from healthy donors and cancer patients (dated by TCRdb to 2018 to 2020). Regarding this clone: It has no known antigen specificity. No per-base quality is available; no much larger clone lies one base away.

The library was obtained by the immunoSEQ multiplex PCR assay. In TCRdb, the immuneACCESS table is reduced to in-frame sequences with V and J assigned. These tables do not hold every clone; where another copy was compared, an unresolved V gene accounts for under half, and the others remain unexplained. The sample data list under 85,000 clones, and 94% of these were observed just once. The top ten constitute roughly 6.2% of the sample. V is shortened by 1 base, J by 3 bases, and the region joining them spans 20 bases. Reading from cysteine to phenylalanine, the CDR3 counts 18 amino acids. Only CDR3 DNA is held: 54 bases, read in frame from base 1. The CDR1 and CDR2 encoded by the germline V gene are SGHRS and YFSETQ.

Sequenced sample: blood. This receptor was obtained from a middle-aged woman in good health. The V and J genes are TRBV5-1 and TRBJ1-5, with no confidently assigned D gene. DNA sequence: TGCGCCAGCAGCTTGACCGTCTATGAGGGTCCGGACAATCAGCCCCAGCATTTT. This encodes CASSLTVYEGPDNQPQHF.